This TCR beta chain was retrieved from a study of shared clonotypes between healthy human individuals. Study-level information: Researchers assigned three CD4 naive, three CD4 memory, two CD8 naive and one CD8 memory plate to each donor. Study-level findings and limits: Donors were few, which limited the genetic and exposure-history diversity represented.

Trimming cost V 4 bases and J 1 base; bases outside gene matches: 12. The CDR3 totals 17 residues. Germline values: CDR1 LNHNV, CDR2 YYDKDF (reference sequence). Notes on this clone: Its target is unknown.

The study ran the assay at deep level. Every subset had its genomic DNA shared out evenly among several immunoSEQ plates. Profiled with immunoSEQ multiplex PCR; TCRdb holds only in-frame clones, not every one. Here the sample spans about 110,000 clones, under 70% being singletons. V gene TRBV15 combines with J gene TRBJ1-2; 7 bases are a match to TRBD1. This sequence was found in a woman under 40 in good health. The source material was memory CD8+ T cells sorted from blood. The subset here: CD45RO+ cells pooled with CCR7-negative TemRA cells. In nucleotides, the CDR3 is TGTGCCACCAGCAAGACCGGGACAGCGACACTTAACTATGGCTACACCTTC. Translation: CATSKTGTATLNYGYTF.